These 32 T cell receptor beta chains were all obtained from the same sample, sequenced in a study of blood T cell repertoires in COVID-19. Generated by immunoSEQ multiplex PCR, the TCRdb table keeps only in-frame clones and is missing some. The table lists about 330,000 clones, around nine tenths of them singletons, with over 4.5% in the top ten. Specimen: PBMCs or T cells enriched from blood (not recorded which). The source is a man in his thirties or forties who had recovered from COVID-19.

This CDR3 reads CASSLGQARNTIYF. The CDR3 DNA follows: TGTGCCAGCAGTTTAGGGCAGGCTCGAAACACCATATATTTT. The chain combines TRBV28 with TRBJ1-3, with D hard to call. Germline CDR1 and CDR2: MDHEN and SYDVKM. The CDR3 sequence is 14 residues long. The V end lost 2 bases, the J end lost 5 bases, and 10 bases lay between the germline ends.

The sample holds one count of this clone. The chain uses TRBV4-2 and TRBJ1-1; the D gene is possibly TRBD1 (5 bases). Germline assignment: CDR1 LGHNA and CDR2 YNFKEQ. CDR3 length: 14 amino acids. Trimming stripped 4 bases from V and 2 bases from J, with 11 bases between. The chain's CDR3 is CASSLGEGNTEAFF. The CDR3 DNA follows: TGTGCCAGCAGCCTAGGGGAGGGAAACACTGAAGCTTTCTTT.

This clone was recorded only once. The chain joins TRBV7-2 to TRBJ1-2; possible D gene TRBD1, 6 bases. The CDR3 runs 13 residues. Trimming cost V 3 bases and J 8 bases, with 13 bases left between them. CDR1 SGHTA and CDR2 FQGNSA come from the germline V gene. CDR3: CASSLAGAKGYTF. The CDR3 DNA reads TGTGCCAGCAGCTTGGCGGGGGCGAAAGGCTACACCTTC. Variable domain in full (rest from reference TRBV7-2 and TRBJ1-2): GAGVSQSPSNKVTEKGKDVELRCDPISGHTALYWYRQSLGQGLEFLIYFQGNSAPDKSGLPSDRFSAERTGGSVSTLTIQRTQQEDSAVYLCASSLAGAKGYTFGSGTRLTVV.

The chain carries TRBV20-1 and TRBJ2-7; perhaps TRBD1 as D (6 bases). CDR3 length: 14 amino acids. Trimming shortened V by 3 bases and J by 1 base, and 13 bases separated the two germline ends. Germline lookup yields CDR1 DFQATT and CDR2 SNEGSKA (reference sequence). The CDR3 here is CSASYDRRSYEQYF. CDR3 nucleotides: TGCAGTGCTAGTTACGACAGGCGGTCCTACGAGCAGTACTTC.

The chain carries TRBV7-9 and TRBJ2-5; perhaps TRBD2 as D (5 bases). CDR3 size: 13 residues. V was cut by 3 bases and J by 4 bases, with 9 bases left in between. Germline V gene data show CDR1 as SEHNR and CDR2 as FQNEAQ (reference sequence). The DNA for the CDR3 is TGTGCCAGCAGCTTCGGGGTTGTAGAGACCCAGTACTTC. It yields the protein CASSFGVVETQYF.

This clone was counted a single time. The chain joins TRBV19 to TRBJ2-5, with 9 bases fitting TRBD1. V lost 5 bases and J lost 5; bases outside the gene matches: 9. This CDR3 is 15 amino acids long. Germline lookup yields CDR1 LNHDA and CDR2 SQIVND (reference sequence). The CDR3 region has the DNA TGTGCCAGTAGTGAACCGGACAGGGGATGGGAGACCCAGTACTTC. It yields the protein CASSEPDRGWETQYF.

The rearrangement links TRBV4-2 to TRBJ1-2; 7 bases align to TRBD1. V gave up 6 bases and J gave up 3 bases; unmatched junction bases: 10. Germline CDR1 and CDR2: LGHNA and YNFKEQ. The CDR3 covers 15 residues. The CDR3 reads CASRRDIGGDYGYTF. The CDR3 DNA is TGTGCCAGCAGACGAGATATAGGGGGCGACTATGGCTACACCTTC.

The chain couples TRBV11-1 to TRBJ2-3; 11 bases align to TRBD2. The germline CDR1 and CDR2 sequences are SGHAT and FQDESV (reference sequence). CDR3 size: 15 residues. Losses at the gene ends were 5 bases for V and 4 bases for J; bases not matched to a gene: 5. Here the CDR3 DNA reads TGTGCCAGCAGCCGTAGCGGGGGGGCGGCAGATACGCAGTATTTT. Amino acid sequence: CASSRSGGAADTQYF.

The chain has TRBV15 and TRBJ2-1; 8 nucleotides match TRBD2. CDR3 length: 17 amino acids. The V gene's germline CDR1 is LNHNV and CDR2 YYDKDF (reference sequence). Trimming removed 3 bases from V and 2 bases from J; junction bases left unmatched: 9. This chain's CDR3 is CATSSSGAHGAYNEQFF. For the CDR3, the DNA is TGTGCCACCAGCAGTAGCGGGGCCCACGGGGCCTACAATGAGCAGTTCTTC.

The gene calls are TRBV5-6 and TRBJ2-5, with D possibly TRBD2 on 6 matching bases. Germline V lookup: CDR1 SGHDT, CDR2 YYEEEE. The CDR3 covers 13 residues. The V end lost 1 base, the J end lost 6 bases, and 10 bases lay between the germline ends. The CDR3, as DNA: TGTGCCAGCAGCTTGAGGGAGGCAAAGACCCAGTACTTC. Translating gives CASSLREAKTQYF. Combining the CDR3 with reference TRBV5-6 and TRBJ2-5 gives the whole variable domain DAGVTQSPTHLIKTRGQQVTLRCSPKSGHDTVSWYQQALGQGPQFIFQYYEEEERQRGNFPDRFSGHQFPNYSSELNVNALLLGDSALYLCASSLREAKTQYFGPGTRLLVL.

The rearrangement links TRBV2 to TRBJ1-2; TRBD1 aligns across 12 bases. J lost 6 bases, V lost 5 bases, and 7 bases had no gene match. In germline, CDR1 is SNHLY, CDR2 FYNNEI. This CDR3 comprises 15 residues. The chain's CDR3 is CASSSGTGGFNGYTF. The CDR3 DNA reads TGTGCCAGCAGTTCCGGGACAGGGGGCTTTAATGGCTACACCTTC.

The CDR3 DNA follows: TGTGCCAGCAGCTCTGTAGCGGGGGGGCGCTCAGATACGCAGTATTTT. Its protein product is CASSSVAGGRSDTQYF. The chain carries TRBV7-3 and TRBJ2-3; 11 bases are a match to TRBD2. V gave up 4 bases and J gave up 4 bases; unmatched junction bases: 7. Germline V gene lookup returns CDR1 SGHTA and CDR2 FQGTGA. This CDR3 region has 16 residues.

The genes are TRBV6-1 and TRBJ2-1; 7 positions match TRBD1. The junction had 2 bases not matched to a gene; V was cut back by 2 bases and J by 1 base. This CDR3 has 15 amino acids. Germline lookup yields CDR1 MNHNS and CDR2 SASEGT. The CDR3 loop is CASSESTGSYNEQFF. DNA for the CDR3: TGTGCCAGCAGTGAATCGACAGGGTCCTACAATGAGCAGTTCTTC.

This chain connects TRBV28 to TRBJ1-5, with TRBD1 matching 7 bases. The CDR3 loop spans 13 amino acids. Trimming cost V 5 bases and J 6 bases; bases outside gene matches: 4. Germline-derived CDR1 and CDR2 are MDHEN and SYDVKM. CDR3: CASSRDRSQPQHF. DNA of the CDR3: TGTGCCAGCAGTAGGGACAGAAGTCAGCCCCAGCATTTT.

The V gene is TRBV11-2, the J gene TRBJ2-7, with 7 positions matching TRBD1. The junction had 6 bases not matched to a gene; V was cut back by 5 bases and J by 2 bases. The CDR3 runs 14 residues. Germline V CDR1 and CDR2: SGHAT, FQNNGV. CDR3 sequence reads: CASSPADRAYEQYF. The CDR3 DNA reads as TGTGCCAGCAGCCCCGCCGACAGGGCCTACGAGCAGTACTTC.

The V call is TRBV24-1, the J call TRBJ1-6; TRBD1 is a possible D gene (5 bases). The CDR3 extends over 17 amino acids. Trimming shortened V by 0 bases and J by 10 bases, and 18 bases separated the two germline ends. Germline assignment: CDR1 KGHDR and CDR2 SFDVKD. CDR3 nucleotides: TGTGCCACCAGTGATTTGAAGGGTGGCAGGGTCTGGTCACCCCTCCACTTT. Translating gives CATSDLKGGRVWSPLHF.

The genes are TRBV19 and TRBJ1-5; a possible D gene is TRBD1 (5 bases). With 4 bases removed from V and 6 bases from J, the gap between germline ends came to 13 bases. The CDR3 runs 14 residues. Germline V gene sequence: CDR1 LNHDA, CDR2 SQIVND (reference sequence). The CDR3 DNA follows: TGTGCCAGTAGTACCGACAGCCTTTTTCAGCCCCAGCATTTT. Residues: CASSTDSLFQPQHF.

The chain recombines TRBV2 with TRBJ1-5; 9 nucleotides line up with TRBD1. CDR3 length: 16 residues. Germline-derived CDR1 and CDR2 are SNHLY and FYNNEI. J gave up 1 base and V 5 bases, and 6 bases lay outside the gene matches. In nucleotides, the CDR3 is TGTGCCAGCAGTACCAGGGACAGGGTAAGCAATCAGCCCCAGCATTTT. Translating it yields CASSTRDRVSNQPQHF.

The genes are TRBV7-8 and TRBJ2-7; D unclear. Trimming took 3 bases from V and 9 from J, leaving 12 bases between them. CDR1 is SGHVS, CDR2 FQNEAQ, per germline. The CDR3 covers 12 residues. The CDR3 loop is CASSFSRVGQYF. The CDR3 region has the DNA TGTGCCAGCAGCTTCTCGCGTGTTGGGCAGTACTTC.

Points on this clone: This same CDR3 is encoded by further DNA sequences in the sample. The rearrangement uses TRBV24-1 and TRBJ1-5; D remains unclear. CDR3 size: 14 residues. The germline V gene has CDR1 KGHDR and CDR2 SFDVKD. Trimming stripped 3 bases from V and 0 bases from J, with 5 bases between. The CDR3 loop reads CATSDLYSNQPQHF. The CDR3 DNA reads TGTGCCACCAGTGATCTCTATAGCAATCAGCCCCAGCATTTT.

The V and J genes are TRBV5-4 and TRBJ2-5, with 11 bases lining up with TRBD2. The V gene's germline CDR1 is SGHNT and CDR2 YYREEE (reference sequence). The CDR3 totals 16 residues. Trimming removed 2 bases from V and 4 bases from J; junction bases left unmatched: 7. The CDR3: CASSLGSGGAGETQYF. The DNA for the CDR3 is TGTGCCAGCAGCTTAGGTAGCGGGGGGGCCGGAGAGACCCAGTACTTC.

The J gene is TRBJ1-4, the V gene TRBV14, with TRBD1 matching 9 bases. This CDR3 has 13 amino acids. Trimming removed 4 bases from V and 10 bases from J; junction bases left unmatched: 4. The germline V gene encodes CDR1 SGHDN and CDR2 FVKESK. The CDR3: CASSPGQGSKLFF. CDR3 coding DNA: TGTGCCAGCAGCCCCGGACAGGGGTCAAAACTGTTTTTT.

This CDR3 reads CASSFVGGDMKLFF. CDR3 nucleotides: TGTGCCAGCAGCTTTGTCGGGGGGGATATGAAACTGTTTTTT. V gene TRBV5-6 combines with J gene TRBJ1-4; tentatively, D is TRBD1 (5 bases). The germline CDR1 and CDR2 sequences are SGHDT and YYEEEE. The CDR3 spans 14 residues. V was clipped by 2 bases and J by 11 bases, with 16 bases between them.

This clone was observed a few times. The chain employs TRBV19 and TRBJ1-6; D not certain. Germline-derived CDR1 and CDR2 are LNHDA and SQIVND (reference sequence). The CDR3 sequence is 15 residues long. V was trimmed by 4 bases and J by 8 bases, leaving 15 bases between them. The CDR3 sequence: CASSTGEREDSPLHF. In DNA, the CDR3 is TGTGCCAGTAGTACGGGAGAAAGGGAGGATTCACCCCTCCACTTT.

The chain employs TRBV5-1 and TRBJ2-1, with TRBD1 identical over 11 bases. This CDR3 has 14 residues. After removal of 4 bases from V and 6 bases from J, the junction contained 3 bases not matched to a gene. CDR1 is SGHRS and CDR2 is YFSETQ in the germline V gene. The CDR3 DNA reads TGCGCCAGCAGCCAGGGGACAGGGGGCAATGAGCAGTTCTTC. This gives the protein CASSQGTGGNEQFF.

This clone showed up just a few times. The chain couples TRBV25-1 to TRBJ2-7; D might be TRBD1 (6 bases). Germline V gene sequence: CDR1 MGHDK, CDR2 SYGVNS. Trimming took off 11 bases at V and 6 bases at J, with 20 bases between the two ends. CDR3 length: 13 residues. CDR3 bases: TGTGCCCGACAGGAAGCCCGCCGCTCCGAGCAGTACTTC. This codes for CARQEARRSEQYF.

V usage is TRBV5-1 and J usage is TRBJ1-5, with D unclear. The V gene lost 0 bases and the J gene lost 6 bases, with 10 bases spanning the gap. The CDR3 totals 14 residues. Germline V gene lookup returns CDR1 SGHRS and CDR2 YFSETQ. CDR3 in DNA: TGCGCCAGCAGCTTGGGGTGGGCGGGTCAGCCCCAGCATTTT. Its protein is CASSLGWAGQPQHF.

This chain joins TRBV6-5 and TRBJ1-5; tentatively, D is TRBD1 (6 bases). The V end was cut by 7 bases, the J end by 0 bases, with 10 bases between. Germline V gives CDR1 MNHEY, CDR2 SVGAGI. CDR3 length: 14 amino acids. CDR3 DNA sequence: TGTGCCAGCACAGGGGTATATAGCAATCAGCCCCAGCATTTT. Translated, it gives CASTGVYSNQPQHF.

The count of this clone is one. Other DNA variants within this sample encode the same CDR3. The rearrangement joins TRBV2 to TRBJ1-2, with 8 nucleotides matching TRBD1. This CDR3 spans 13 amino acids. Germline CDR1 and CDR2: SNHLY and FYNNEI. Trimming cost V 2 bases and J 8 bases; bases outside gene matches: 4. The CDR3 loop reads CASSEQGARGYTF. The CDR3 DNA follows: TGTGCCAGCAGTGAACAGGGGGCTCGGGGCTACACCTTC.

The chain carries TRBV5-4 and TRBJ2-1; a possible D gene is TRBD1 (7 bases). The germline V gene encodes CDR1 SGHNT and CDR2 YYREEE (reference sequence). The CDR3 consists of 17 residues. The V end was cut by 1 base, the J end by 7 bases, with 21 bases between. The CDR3 DNA reads as TGTGCCAGCAGCTTGAAAGGGGGGTCAGGGGGATGGAATGAGCAGTTCTTC. Amino acid sequence: CASSLKGGSGGWNEQFF.

This clone has only one observation. V and J are TRBV15 and TRBJ1-4, with D maybe TRBD1 (6 bases). The germline CDR1 and CDR2 sequences are LNHNV and YYDKDF (reference sequence). The CDR3 is 12 residues long. V lost 4 bases to trimming and J lost 8 bases, with 8 bases between them. The CDR3 loop is CATSTGVEKLFF. The CDR3 DNA reads TGTGCCACCAGCACAGGGGTGGAAAAACTGTTTTTT.

This rearrangement joins TRBV9 to TRBJ2-7; TRBD2 matches at 11 bases. With 1 base clipped from V and 2 bases from J, the junction kept 8 bases outside the gene matches. The CDR3 loop spans 17 amino acids. Germline CDR1 is SGDLS and CDR2 is YYNGEE. CDR3 protein: CASSVYSSSGGPYEQYF. The CDR3 DNA reads TGTGCCAGCAGCGTATATTCTTCTAGCGGGGGGCCCTACGAGCAGTACTTC.